The next 5 T cell receptor beta chains were all read from a single sample in a study of blood T cells in healthy people across ages. Using a J-beta primer mix together with a sample-barcoded 5' primer, a second PCR was run for roughly 6 to 12 cycles. TCRdb re-analysed the 5' RACE reads in MiXCR, keeping a single row per CDR3 protein. The profile shows 1.5 million to 2 million distinct CDR3 sequences, 39% of them singletons. What was sequenced was blood. These receptors came from a human donor in good health.

This clonotype has more than one count but fewer than ten. The V gene is TRBV20-1, the J gene TRBJ2-5, with 9 bases identical to TRBD1. The trim removed 1 base at V and 11 bases at J, leaving 17 bases unmatched. This CDR3 has 16 amino acids. Germline values: CDR1 DFQATT, CDR2 SNEGSKA (reference sequence). This chain's CDR3 is CSARGIGTGSIRGQYF. The CDR3 DNA reads TGCAGTGCTAGAGGAATTGGGACAGGGAGTATACGAGGGCAGTACTTC.

The rearrangement links TRBV7-2 to TRBJ2-5; TRBD1 matches at 7 bases. The germline V gene encodes CDR1 SGHTA and CDR2 FQGNSA. V lost 1 base and J lost 4; bases outside the gene matches: 9. The CDR3 consists of 16 residues. The CDR3 loop reads CASSLDRGRVTETQYF. In nucleotides, the CDR3 is TGTGCCAGCAGCTTAGACAGGGGTAGAGTTACAGAGACCCAGTACTTC. The entire variable domain, with the rest obtained from reference TRBV7-2 and TRBJ2-5, is as follows: GAGVSQSPSNKVTEKGKDVELRCDPISGHTALYWYRQSLGQGLEFLIYFQGNSAPDKSGLPSDRFSAERTGGSVSTLTIQRTQQEDSAVYLCASSLDRGRVTETQYFGPGTRLLVL.

This clonotype showed up just a few times. The V and J genes are TRBV6-5 and TRBJ2-5, with TRBD2 matching 15 bases. The J call is doubtful: the DNA matches TRBJ2-7 better. The CDR3 runs 13 residues. Germline V gene data show CDR1 as MNHEY and CDR2 as SVGAGI. The CDR3 nucleotides are TGTGCCATTAGGACTAGCGGGGGGGACGAGCAGTACTTC. This gives the protein CAIRTSGGDEQYF.

This clonotype was seen a few times. The rearrangement joins TRBV6-1 to TRBJ1-4; D unclear. The germline gives CDR1 MNHNS, CDR2 SASEGT. There are 12 residues in the CDR3. Between the trimmed V and J ends, which lost 2 bases and 7 bases, there was a span of 5 bases. The CDR3 bases are TGTGCCAGCAGTGAACCTCCTGAAAAACTGTTTTTT. Its protein product is CASSEPPEKLFF.

V is TRBV24-1 and J is TRBJ1-2, with a weak D call TRBD1 (6 bases). Germline CDR1 reads KGHDR; CDR2 reads SFDVKD. The CDR3 length is 17 residues. V was pared by 5 bases and J by 5 bases, with 23 bases between. The CDR3 loop is CATSATAQGPPLYGYTF. CDR3 nucleotides: TGTGCCACCAGTGCTACGGCCCAGGGGCCACCTTTATATGGCTACACCTTC.